Below, 26 T cell receptor beta chains from the same sample are listed, as sequenced in a study of regulatory T cells in long-lasting Graves disease. Library construction for TCR beta used iRepertoire HTBI primers and Arm-PCR of CDR3 regions. TCRdb passed the multiplex PCR reads through MiXCR, listing each CDR3 protein once. The top ten hold roughly 9.3% of the sample, which has roughly 520,000 distinct CDR3 sequences, around 13% seen once. Time point denoted: newly diagnosed GD, antithyroid drugs for less than 3 months. PBMCs provided the RNA from which the TCR library was made. A further study also used this sample, focusing on T cells in Graves' hyperthyroidism and ophthalmopathy.

This sample comprised peripheral blood mononuclear cells (PBMCs), obtained at new diagnosis, from a patient treated with antithyroid drugs. The receptor source for this set is a woman aged 30 to 39 with Graves disease.

This clonotype was observed many times. This chain joins TRBV12-3 or TRBV12-4 and TRBJ2-7; 9 bases align to TRBD2. Unmatched junction bases numbered 24, after V lost 4 bases and J lost 2 bases. This CDR3 has 21 amino acids. CDR3 sequence reads: CASSSLIGGVREGETPYEQYF. CDR3 coding DNA: TGTGCCAGCAGTTCCTTAATCGGCGGGGTGCGGGAGGGCGAAACCCCCTACGAGCAGTACTTC.

The chain couples TRBV12-3 or TRBV12-4 to TRBJ2-2, with 11 bases fitting TRBD2. This CDR3 has 17 amino acids. The J segment lost 6 bases and the V segment lost 5 bases, leaving 11 bases of the junction unmatched. In nucleotides, the CDR3 is TGTGCCAGCAGTATACTAGCGGGAGCCCTTACCCCCGGGGAGCTGTTTTTT. Encoded protein: CASSILAGALTPGELFF.

This clonotype was recorded at least ten times. CDR3 region: CATSDKPGLPIFSYNEQFF. CDR3 DNA sequence: TGTGCCACCAGTGATAAACCGGGACTACCTATTTTCTCCTACAATGAGCAGTTCTTC. The rearrangement links TRBV24-1 to TRBJ2-1; TRBD2 matches 7 bases. CDR3 size: 19 residues. Germline trimming cut 3 bases from V and 0 bases from J; bases unmatched to any gene: 13. Germline V gene data show CDR1 as KGHDR and CDR2 as SFDVKD.

This clonotype was recorded many times. The chain combines TRBV11-2 with TRBJ2-7; perhaps TRBD2 as D (7 bases). In germline, CDR1 is SGHAT, CDR2 FQNNGV. The V gene lost 6 bases and the J gene lost 1 base, with 13 bases spanning the gap. The CDR3 has 14 residues. CDR3 amino acids: CASRRGGNSYEQYF. The CDR3 DNA sequence: TGTGCCAGCAGACGCGGGGGCAATTCCTACGAGCAGTACTTC. The whole variable domain, filled in from reference TRBV11-2 and TRBJ2-7, reads EAGVAQSPRYKIIEKRQSVAFWCNPISGHATLYWYQQILGQGPKLLIQFQNNGVVDDSQLPKDRFSAERLKGVDSTLKIQPAKLEDSAVYLCASRRGGNSYEQYFGPGTRLTVT.

This clonotype was counted ten times or more. The chain couples TRBV28 to TRBJ2-3; TRBD2 might be the D (6 bases). The CDR3 runs 15 residues. Germline V CDR1 and CDR2: MDHEN, SYDVKM. The V gene lost 3 bases and the J gene lost 0 bases, with 10 bases spanning the gap. The CDR3 protein is CASSLSGSSTDTQYF. In nucleotides, the CDR3 is TGTGCCAGCAGTTTGAGCGGGTCTAGCACAGATACGCAGTATTTT. Looking up the rest from reference TRBV28 and TRBJ2-3 gives the full variable domain: DVKVTQSSRYLVKRTGEKVFLECVQDMDHENMFWYRQDPGLGLRLIYFSYDVKMKEKGDIPEGYSVSREKKERFSLILESASTNQTSMYLCASSLSGSSTDTQYFGPGTRLTVL.

This clonotype was counted at least ten times. The gene calls are TRBV28 and TRBJ2-1; D remains unclear. Trimming left V 1 base short and J 10 bases short, with 8 bases between. The CDR3 runs to 12 residues. Germline CDR1 is MDHEN and CDR2 is SYDVKM. The DNA for the CDR3 is TGTGCCAGCAGTTTATCGAGTTACGAGCAGTTCTTC. Translated: CASSLSSYEQFF.

This clonotype appeared a few times. Because it lacks the conserved phenylalanine or tryptophan at the end, this CDR3 is likely a read error. The DNA for the CDR3 is TGCAGTGCCCCTAGCGGGAGCCGCAATGAGCAGTTCCTC. It specifies CSAPSGSRNEQFL. This chain joins TRBV20-1 and TRBJ2-1, with TRBD2 identical over 10 bases. Germline V CDR1 and CDR2: DFQATT, SNEGSKA (reference sequence). The V segment lost 6 bases and the J segment 6 bases; nucleotides outside the gene matches: 5. This CDR3 has 13 amino acids.

The table lists this clonotype with many counts. The V call is TRBV7-2, the J call TRBJ2-1; 9 bases line up with TRBD2. The CDR3 covers 13 residues. V shed 5 bases, J shed 16 bases, and the junction held 12 bases outside the gene matches. In germline, CDR1 is SGHTA, CDR2 FQGNSA. The CDR3 here is CASSDPTLAGFFF. DNA for the CDR3: TGTGCCAGCAGCGACCCCACTCTAGCGGGATTTTTCTTC.

V and J are TRBV6-4 and TRBJ1-1; 10 bases line up with TRBD1. Germline CDR1 reads MRHNA; CDR2 reads SNTAGT. The CDR3 loop spans 14 amino acids. V shed 8 bases and J 5 bases; nucleotides not matched to a gene: 8. Written as DNA, the CDR3 is TGTGCCAGCGGGCAACCGGGACAGGGGACTGAAGCTTTCTTT. Its protein is CASGQPGQGTEAFF.

Ten or more counts support this clonotype. This chain connects TRBV27 to TRBJ2-7; 7 nucleotides match TRBD2. The CDR3 consists of 14 residues. V was pared by 2 bases and J by 3 bases, with 4 bases of the junction left unmatched. From germline, CDR1 is MNHEY and CDR2 SMNVEV (reference sequence). The CDR3 here is CASSLTGTNYEQYF. The CDR3 DNA sequence: TGTGCCAGCAGTTTAACCGGGACTAACTACGAGCAGTACTTC.

This clonotype has more than one count but fewer than ten. The chain recombines TRBV6-2 or TRBV6-3 with TRBJ1-5; 9 bases agree with TRBD1. Germline V gene data show CDR1 as MNHEY and CDR2 as SVGEGT. This CDR3 contains 16 residues. Trimming took 4 bases from V and 2 from J; bases not matched to a gene: 6. CDR3 sequence: CASSWRRDRGNQPQHF. The CDR3 DNA is TGTGCCAGCAGTTGGCGCCGGGACAGGGGCAATCAGCCCCAGCATTTT.

This clonotype was recorded many times. CDR3 loop: CSARLQGMRTEAFF. For the CDR3, the DNA is TGCAGTGCTAGACTACAGGGTATGAGAACTGAAGCTTTCTTT. The chain recombines TRBV20-1 with TRBJ1-1, with D perhaps matching TRBD1 (6 bases). This CDR3 comprises 14 residues. The germline CDR1 and CDR2 sequences are DFQATT and SNEGSKA (reference sequence). V was shortened by 2 bases and J by 5 bases, with 15 bases between the two germline ends.

Many counts were recorded for this clonotype. This chain connects TRBV11-2 to TRBJ2-1; D call uncertain. V was pared by 1 base and J by 7 bases, with 11 bases between. This CDR3 spans 14 amino acids. Germline V gives CDR1 SGHAT, CDR2 FQNNGV. The DNA for the CDR3 is TGTGCCAGCAGCTTAGCGGGTATGGTTAATGAGCAGTTCTTC. This gives the protein CASSLAGMVNEQFF.

This clonotype was detected many times. The rearrangement links TRBV6-1 to TRBJ1-1; 8 bases map to TRBD1. V lost 7 bases, J lost 0 bases, and 13 bases stayed unmatched. CDR1 MNHNS and CDR2 SASEGT come from the germline V gene. This CDR3 spans 17 amino acids. CDR3: CASTATIGQGMNTEAFF. The CDR3 bases are TGTGCCAGCACCGCCACTATCGGACAGGGCATGAACACTGAAGCTTTCTTT.

This clonotype was recorded at least ten times. The chain links TRBV10-3 to TRBJ1-1; 7 bases line up with TRBD1. Germline trimming cut 6 bases from V and 3 bases from J; bases unmatched to any gene: 19. The germline V gene encodes CDR1 ENHRY and CDR2 SYGVKD. The CDR3 is made up of 18 amino acids. The CDR3 coding sequence is TGTGCCATCAGATCTCGACAGGGCGGGAATCGGAGGGACACTGAAGCTTTCTTT. Translation gives CAIRSRQGGNRRDTEAFF.

This clonotype was seen at least ten times. This sequence joins TRBV2 and TRBJ1-5, with TRBD1 as a possible D gene (5 bases). V dropped 2 bases and J dropped 11 bases, with 22 bases sitting between them. Per germline, CDR1 SNHLY and CDR2 FYNNEI. The CDR3 length is 16 residues. The CDR3 is CASSEQGPRVEVAQHF. DNA of the CDR3: TGTGCCAGCAGTGAACAGGGACCCCGGGTTGAAGTCGCCCAGCATTTT.

This clonotype has a count of ten or more. This chain joins TRBV20-1 and TRBJ1-1; no clear D. Germline V CDR1 and CDR2: DFQATT, SNEGSKA (reference sequence). V was clipped by 6 bases and J by 2 bases, with 16 bases between them. The CDR3 loop spans 14 amino acids. CDR3 amino acids: CSAPTSDLNTEAFF. DNA of the CDR3: TGCAGTGCGCCAACCTCGGACCTAAACACTGAAGCTTTCTTT.

V is TRBV4-3 and J is TRBJ1-3, with D hard to call. Germline V CDR1 and CDR2: LGHNA, YSLEER. The CDR3 is 15 residues long. Between the trimmed V and J ends, which lost 3 bases and 0 bases, there was a span of 9 bases. The CDR3 nucleotides read TGCGCCAGCAGCCAGTTGTTAGACTCTGGAAACACCATATATTTT. Translation: CASSQLLDSGNTIYF.

This clonotype appeared a few times. This sequence may be a read error, since a much larger clone differs from it by one base. The rearrangement uses TRBV20-1 and TRBJ1-2; D remains ambiguous. The CDR3 consists of 13 residues. V gave up 0 bases and J gave up 7 bases, with 12 bases separating them. Germline lookup yields CDR1 DFQATT and CDR2 SNEGSKA (reference sequence). CDR3 DNA sequence: TGCAGTGCTAGAGATTTGGTCCGGGGTGGCTACACCTTC. This translates into CSARDLVRGGYTF.

There are many counts of this clonotype. The V gene is TRBV11-2, the J gene TRBJ2-3, with D possibly called TRBD1 or TRBD2 (5 bases each). The germline V gene encodes CDR1 SGHAT and CDR2 FQNNGV. V lost 5 bases, J lost 2 bases, and 14 bases lay in between. CDR3 length: 15 amino acids. The DNA for the CDR3 is TGTGCCAGCAGCCAGACCCCGGGGCACACAGATACGCAGTATTTT. This sequence encodes CASSQTPGHTDTQYF.

In DNA form, the CDR3 reads TGTGCCAGCAGCGCGGACAGATTCTCTGGAAACACCATATATTTT. Amino acids: CASSADRFSGNTIYF. V usage is TRBV9 and J usage is TRBJ1-3, with D perhaps TRBD1 (6 bases). There are 15 residues in the CDR3. V lost 3 bases and J 0 bases, leaving 10 bases between the germline ends. Germline V gene lookup returns CDR1 SGDLS and CDR2 YYNGEE.

This clonotype was seen ten or more times. V gene TRBV2 combines with J gene TRBJ2-1; D gene ambiguous. The CDR3 covers 12 residues. The V end lost 3 bases, the J end lost 3 bases, and 3 bases lay between the germline ends. Germline V gene sequence: CDR1 SNHLY, CDR2 FYNNEI. CDR3: CASSDIYNEQFF. The CDR3 DNA is TGTGCCAGCAGTGATATCTACAATGAGCAGTTCTTC.

Note on this clonotype: Since a much larger clone is just one base distant, this may be a read error. CDR3 sequence reads: CASSAQGFGDYGYTF. In DNA, the CDR3 is TGTGCCAGCAGTGCGCAGGGTTTCGGGGACTATGGCTACACCTTC. V gene TRBV6-1 combines with J gene TRBJ1-2; TRBD1 is a possible D gene (5 bases). The CDR3 runs to 15 residues. Trimming removed 4 bases from V and 3 bases from J, with 15 bases in between. Germline V CDR1 and CDR2: MNHNS, SASEGT.

This clonotype occurred many times. The chain joins TRBV19 to TRBJ2-3; 13 positions match TRBD2. Germline CDR1 LNHDA, CDR2 SQIVND (reference sequence). The CDR3 contains 18 residues. J gave up 4 bases and V 5 bases, and 12 bases lay outside the gene matches. Here the CDR3 reads CASSLRRTSGSVADTQYF. CDR3 coding DNA: TGTGCCAGTAGTTTACGACGGACTAGCGGGAGCGTAGCAGATACGCAGTATTTT.

In this sample, this clonotype turned up many times. The chain has TRBV20-1 and TRBJ1-4, with 7 bases matching TRBD1. Trimming at V came to 7 bases and at J to 7 bases, leaving 9 bases not matched to a gene. Per germline, CDR1 DFQATT and CDR2 SNEGSKA (reference sequence). This CDR3 region has 13 residues. The CDR3 nucleotides read TGCAGTGACCTGACAGGGAGGGGTGAAAAACTGTTTTTT. Its protein is CSDLTGRGEKLFF.

The sample holds many counts of this clonotype. The V gene is TRBV12-3 or TRBV12-4, the J gene TRBJ2-1, with 7 nucleotides matching TRBD1. CDR3 length equals 15 residues. With 3 bases clipped from V and 0 bases from J, the junction kept 2 bases outside the gene matches. The CDR3 nucleotides read TGTGCCAGCAGTTTTCCAGGGGGCTCCTACAATGAGCAGTTCTTC. Translation gives CASSFPGGSYNEQFF.